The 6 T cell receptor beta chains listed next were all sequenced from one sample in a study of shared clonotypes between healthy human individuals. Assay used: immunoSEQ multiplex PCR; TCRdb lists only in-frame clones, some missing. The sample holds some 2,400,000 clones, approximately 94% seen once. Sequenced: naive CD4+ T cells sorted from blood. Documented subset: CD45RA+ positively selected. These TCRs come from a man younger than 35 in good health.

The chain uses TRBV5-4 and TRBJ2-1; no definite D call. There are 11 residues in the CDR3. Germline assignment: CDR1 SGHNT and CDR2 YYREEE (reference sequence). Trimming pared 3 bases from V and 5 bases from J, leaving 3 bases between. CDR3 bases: TGTGCCAGCAGCTCTAACAATGAGCAGTTCTTC. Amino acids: CASSSNNEQFF. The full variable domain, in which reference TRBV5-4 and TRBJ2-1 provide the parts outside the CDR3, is ETGVTQSPTHLIKTRGQQVTLRCSSQSGHNTVSWYQQALGQGPQFIFQYYREEENGRGNFPPRFSGLQFPNYSSELNVNALELDDSALYLCASSSNNEQFFGPGTRLTVL.

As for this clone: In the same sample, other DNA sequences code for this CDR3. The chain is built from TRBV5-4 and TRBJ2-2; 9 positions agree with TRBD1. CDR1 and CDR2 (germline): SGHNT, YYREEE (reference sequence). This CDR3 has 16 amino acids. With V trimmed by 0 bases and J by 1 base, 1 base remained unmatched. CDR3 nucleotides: TGTGCCAGCAGCTTGGTGGGACAGGGGAACACCGGGGAGCTGTTTTTT. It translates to CASSLVGQGNTGELFF.

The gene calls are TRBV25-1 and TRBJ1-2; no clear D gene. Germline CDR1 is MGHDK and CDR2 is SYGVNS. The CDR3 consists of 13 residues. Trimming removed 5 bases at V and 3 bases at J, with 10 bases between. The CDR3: CASSKGLDYGYTF. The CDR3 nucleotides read TGTGCCAGCAGTAAAGGTTTAGACTATGGCTACACCTTC.

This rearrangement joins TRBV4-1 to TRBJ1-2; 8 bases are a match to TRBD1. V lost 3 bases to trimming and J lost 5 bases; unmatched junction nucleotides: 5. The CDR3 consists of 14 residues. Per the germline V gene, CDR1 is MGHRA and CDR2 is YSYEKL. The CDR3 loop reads CASSQQGQVYGYTF. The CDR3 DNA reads TGCGCCAGCAGCCAGCAGGGACAGGTTTATGGCTACACCTTC.

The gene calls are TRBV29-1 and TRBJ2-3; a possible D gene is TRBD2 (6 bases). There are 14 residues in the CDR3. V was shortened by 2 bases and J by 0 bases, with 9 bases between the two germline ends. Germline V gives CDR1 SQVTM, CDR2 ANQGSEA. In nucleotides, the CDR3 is TGCAGCGTTGAAATAGCGGCCAGCACAGATACGCAGTATTTT. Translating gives CSVEIAASTDTQYF.

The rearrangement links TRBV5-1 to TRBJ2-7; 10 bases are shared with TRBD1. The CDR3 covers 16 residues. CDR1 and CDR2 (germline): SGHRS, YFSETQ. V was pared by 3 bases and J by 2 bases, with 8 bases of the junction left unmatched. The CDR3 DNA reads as TGCGCCAGCAGCTGGCCGGGCGGGACAGGGGCCTACGAGCAGTACTTC. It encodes CASSWPGGTGAYEQYF. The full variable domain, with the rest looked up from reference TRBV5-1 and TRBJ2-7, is KAGVTQTPRYLIKTRGQQVTLSCSPISGHRSVSWYQQTPGQGLQFLFEYFSETQRNKGNFPGRFSGRQFSNSRSEMNVSTLELGDSALYLCASSWPGGTGAYEQYFGPGTRLTVT.